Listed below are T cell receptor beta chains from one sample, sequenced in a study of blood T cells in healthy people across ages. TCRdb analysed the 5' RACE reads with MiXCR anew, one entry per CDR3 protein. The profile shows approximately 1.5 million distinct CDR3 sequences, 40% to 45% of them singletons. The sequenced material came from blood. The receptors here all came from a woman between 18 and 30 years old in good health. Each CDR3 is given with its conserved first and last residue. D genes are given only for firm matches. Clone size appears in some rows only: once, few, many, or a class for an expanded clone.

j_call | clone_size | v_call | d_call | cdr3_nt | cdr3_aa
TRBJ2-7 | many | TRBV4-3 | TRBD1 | TGCGCCAGCAGCCAAGATCTTGGGACAGCGAACTACGAGCAGTACTTC | CASSQDLGTANYEQYF
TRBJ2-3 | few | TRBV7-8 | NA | TGTGCCAGCAGCGCCCGACTAACTACTAGCACAGATACGCAGTATTTT | CASSARLTTSTDTQYF
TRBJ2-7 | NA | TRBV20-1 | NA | TGCAGTGCTATGACCGACAGCTCCTACGAGCAGTACTTC | CSAMTDSSYEQYF
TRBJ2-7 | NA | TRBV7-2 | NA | TGTGCCAGCAGCCTTTTTGCCGCCTACGAGCAGTACTTC | CASSLFAAYEQYF
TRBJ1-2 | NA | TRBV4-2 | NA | TGTGCCAGCAGCCCCCCCCCAGGGTTGGAGGGTGGCTACACCTTC | CASSPPPGLEGGYTF
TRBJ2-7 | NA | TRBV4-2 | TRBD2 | TGTGCCAGCAGCCAAGAAAGCGGGAGGGCCACTGTCGAGCAGTACTTC | CASSQESGRATVEQYF
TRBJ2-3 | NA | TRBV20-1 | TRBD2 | TGCAGTGCCTTGACTAGCGGGGGATTCACAGATACACAGTATTTT | CSALTSGGFTDTQYF
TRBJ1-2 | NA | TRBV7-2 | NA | TGTGCCAGCAGCCCGAACAGACATTATGGCTACACCTTC | CASSPNRHYGYTF
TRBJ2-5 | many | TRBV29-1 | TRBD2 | TGCAGCGTTGGTCCGGGACTAATCAAAGAGACCCAGTACTTC | CSVGPGLIKETQYF
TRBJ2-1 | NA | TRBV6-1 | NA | TGTGCCAGCTCCAGGGGCTTCAATGAGCAGTTCTTC | CASSRGFNEQFF
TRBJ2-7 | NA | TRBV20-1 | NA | TGCAGTGCTAGAGTTGGACAGTTCGCAACCTACGAGCAGTACTTC | CSARVGQFATYEQYF
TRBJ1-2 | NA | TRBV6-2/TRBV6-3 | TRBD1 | TGTGCCAGCAGTTACCGGACAGGGGGAGACTATGGCTACACCTTC | CASSYRTGGDYGYTF
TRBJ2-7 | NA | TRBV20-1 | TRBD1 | TGCAGTGCTAGCTGCCCAATGAGACAGGGGGAAGTCGAGCAGTACTTC | CSASCPMRQGEVEQYF
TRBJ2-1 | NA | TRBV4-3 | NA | TGCGTCAGCAGCCTCCTGTATGCAAGCTCCTACAATGAGCAGTTCTTC | CVSSLLYASSYNEQFF
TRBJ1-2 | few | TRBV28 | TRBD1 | TGTGCCAGCAGTATCCACAGGGGGAACTATGGCTACACCTTC | CASSIHRGNYGYTF
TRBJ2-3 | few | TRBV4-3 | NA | TGCGCCAGCAGCCAAGTTAGCGGAGCAATTAGCACAGATACGCAGTATTTT | CASSQVSGAISTDTQYF
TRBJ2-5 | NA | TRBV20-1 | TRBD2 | TGCAGTGCTAGTTCACTAGCGGGATTCCAAGAGACCCAGTACTTC | CSASSLAGFQETQYF
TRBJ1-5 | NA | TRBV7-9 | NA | TGTGCCGGCAGCTTAGAGTGGGGATCCCAGCATTTT | CAGSLEWGSQHF
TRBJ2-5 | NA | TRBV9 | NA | TGTGCCAGCAGCGTAGCAGCCAGGCTCCAAGAGACCCAGTACTTC | CASSVAARLQETQYF
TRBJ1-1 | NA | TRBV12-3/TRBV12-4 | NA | TGTGCCAGCAGTTCAGGGTACCGGTCGAACACTGAAGCTTTCTTT | CASSSGYRSNTEAFF
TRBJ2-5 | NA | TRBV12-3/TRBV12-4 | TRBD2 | TGTGCCAGCAGTTTAGGGAGACACGGGAGGGAGACCCAGTACTTC | CASSLGRHGRETQYF
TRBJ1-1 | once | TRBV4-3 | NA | TGCGCCAGCAGCCAGGAGGACAGTATGAACACTGAAGCTTTCTTT | CASSQEDSMNTEAFF